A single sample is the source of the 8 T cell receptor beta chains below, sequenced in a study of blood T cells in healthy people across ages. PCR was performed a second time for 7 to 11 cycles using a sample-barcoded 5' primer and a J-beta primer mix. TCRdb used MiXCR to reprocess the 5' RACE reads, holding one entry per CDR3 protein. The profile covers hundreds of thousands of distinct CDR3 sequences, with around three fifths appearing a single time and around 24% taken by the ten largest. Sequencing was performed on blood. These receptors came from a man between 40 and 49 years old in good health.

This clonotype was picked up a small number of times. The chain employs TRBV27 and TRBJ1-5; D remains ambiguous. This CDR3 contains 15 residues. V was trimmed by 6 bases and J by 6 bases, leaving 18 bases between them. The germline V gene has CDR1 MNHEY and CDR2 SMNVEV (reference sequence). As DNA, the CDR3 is TGTGCCAGCAGCCCCGGATTAAACGTCGGTCAGCCCCAGCATTTT. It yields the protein CASSPGLNVGQPQHF.

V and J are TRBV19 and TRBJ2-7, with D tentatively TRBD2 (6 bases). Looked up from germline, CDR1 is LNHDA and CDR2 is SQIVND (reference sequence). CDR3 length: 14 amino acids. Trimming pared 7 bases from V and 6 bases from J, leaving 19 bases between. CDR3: CASNQGGKESEQYF. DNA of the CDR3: TGTGCCAGTAATCAAGGAGGGAAGGAAAGCGAGCAGTACTTC.

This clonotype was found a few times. The CDR3 spells CASSFGTGENYEQYF. The CDR3 nucleotides read TGTGCCAGCAGTTTCGGGACAGGCGAAAACTACGAGCAGTACTTC. The genes are TRBV12-3 or TRBV12-4 and TRBJ2-7, with 8 bases lining up with TRBD1. The trim removed 3 bases at V and 3 bases at J, leaving 7 bases unmatched. The CDR3 loop spans 15 amino acids.

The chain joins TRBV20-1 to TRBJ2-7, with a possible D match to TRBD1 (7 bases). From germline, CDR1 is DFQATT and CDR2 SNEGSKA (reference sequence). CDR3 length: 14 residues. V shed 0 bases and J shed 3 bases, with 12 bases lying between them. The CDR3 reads CSARDQGGGYEQYF. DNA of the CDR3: TGCAGTGCTAGAGATCAGGGGGGAGGCTACGAGCAGTACTTC.

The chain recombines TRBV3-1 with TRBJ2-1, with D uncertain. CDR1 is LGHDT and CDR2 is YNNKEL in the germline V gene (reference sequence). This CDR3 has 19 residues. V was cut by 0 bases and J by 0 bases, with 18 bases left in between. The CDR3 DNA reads TGTGCCAGCAGCCAAGATTCGGATAGCCGGCTCAGCTCCTACAATGAGCAGTTCTTC. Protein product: CASSQDSDSRLSSYNEQFF.

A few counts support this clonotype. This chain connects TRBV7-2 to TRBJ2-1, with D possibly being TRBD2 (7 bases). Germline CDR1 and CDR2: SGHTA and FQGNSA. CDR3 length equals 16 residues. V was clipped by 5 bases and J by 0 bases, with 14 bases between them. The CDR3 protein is CASSLRGGSSYNEQFF. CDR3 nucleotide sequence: TGTGCCAGCAGCCTAAGGGGGGGGAGCTCCTACAATGAGCAGTTCTTC.

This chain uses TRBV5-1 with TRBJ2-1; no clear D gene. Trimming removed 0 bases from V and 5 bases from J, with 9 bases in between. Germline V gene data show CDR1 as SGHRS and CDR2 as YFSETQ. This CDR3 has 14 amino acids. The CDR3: CASSLGPSDNEQFF. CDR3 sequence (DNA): TGCGCCAGCAGCTTGGGACCCAGCGACAATGAGCAGTTCTTC.

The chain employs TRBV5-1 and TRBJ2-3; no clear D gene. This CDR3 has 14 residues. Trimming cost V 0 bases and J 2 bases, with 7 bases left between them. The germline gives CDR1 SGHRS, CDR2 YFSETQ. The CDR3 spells CASSLGPFTDTQYF. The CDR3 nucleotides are TGCGCCAGCAGCTTGGGTCCATTCACAGATACGCAGTATTTT.